The T cell receptor (beta chain) described here comes from a study of blood T cell repertoires in COVID-19. V was pared by 2 bases and J by 8 bases, with 11 bases between. The germline V gene has CDR1 SNHLY and CDR2 FYNNEI. The CDR3 sequence is 13 residues long. Sequenced by immunoSEQ multiplex PCR; TCRdb stores in-frame clones only, minus some. The table includes about 290,000 clones, roughly 90% detected once. The V gene is TRBV2, the J gene TRBJ2-3, with a possible D match to TRBD2 (5 bases). This TCR derives from a middle-aged woman who had recovered from COVID-19. The source material was PBMCs or T cells enriched from blood (not recorded which). The CDR3: CASSEYVGGTQYF. Here the CDR3 DNA reads TGTGCCAGCAGTGAATACGTCGGAGGTACGCAGTATTTT.